The following is a T cell receptor beta chain sequence with its context. This sample is drawn from a study of shared clonotypes between healthy human individuals. Deep-level running was used for the assay. Every subset had its genomic DNA shared out evenly among several immunoSEQ plates. The input for sorted-subset replicate PCRs was about 0.2 ug DNA, about 30,000 T cell genomes. Sequencing was performed with immunoSEQ multiplex PCR; in TCRdb, only in-frame clones are kept and a portion is missing. Of millions of clones in the sample, less than 95% are singletons; the top ten hold roughly 1%. The naive CD8 subset, CD45RO-negative cells positively selected for CCR7, excluded terminally differentiated effector memory CD45RA+ cells. The CDR3 is 14 amino acids. Germline loops: CDR1 MNHEY, CDR2 SMNVEV (reference sequence). Trimming took 6 bases from V and 6 from J; bases not matched to a gene: 9.

The TCR sequence derives from a man aged 18 to 30 in good health. The chain joins TRBV27 to TRBJ2-7, with 9 bases fitting TRBD1. The sequencing sample was made of naive CD8+ T cells sorted from blood. The DNA of the CDR3 is TGTGCCAGCAGCTTCTCGGGACAGGGTCCCGAGCAGTACTTC. It codes for CASSFSGQGPEQYF.